This TCR beta chain is from a study of T cell responses to AZD1222 COVID-19 vaccine. Study results and caveats: Increased Spike-specific TCR breadth and depth were observed after two AZD1222 doses. Donor demographics were predominantly white British with a female majority; clonal diversity may be underestimated.

To note about this clone: What it recognizes is unknown.

Clones were read by immunoSEQ multiplex PCR, and TCRdb kept only the in-frame ones, dropping some. The sample holds tens of thousands of clones, 80% to 90% seen once. The receptor's source is an adult who received the AZD1222 COVID-19 vaccine. Sequencing used peripheral blood, obtained 28 days after the second AZD1222 dose.

This CDR3 reads CASSQDSSGTGELFF. DNA of the CDR3: TGTGCCAGCAGCCAAGATAGTTCCGGGACCGGGGAGCTGTTTTTT. The chain recombines TRBV3-1 (or the pseudogene TRBV3-2) with TRBJ2-2; D ambiguous. CDR1 is LGHDT and CDR2 is YNNKEL in the germline V gene (reference sequence). With 0 bases removed from V and 5 bases from J, the gap between germline ends came to 10 bases. The CDR3 totals 15 residues.